This T cell receptor beta chain originates from a study of control samples from healthy donors and cancer patients (TCRdb year 2020). The germline V gene supplies CDR1 SGDLS and CDR2 YYNGEE. Germline trimming: 0 bases from V, 5 bases from J; junction bases outside gene matches: 8. The CDR3 measures 16 amino acids from cysteine to phenylalanine. The retained sequence is limited to the CDR3, 48 bases, with the frame set at the first base. Details on this clone: The specificity of this receptor is unknown. No much larger clonotype is one base removed from it; base qualities were not supplied.

The library was made by the immunoSEQ multiplex PCR assay. TCRdb took over this immuneACCESS table, retaining in-frame rearrangements with V and J assigned. Such tables are incomplete; in checked studies, under half of the missing clones stem from an unresolved V gene, and the remainder is unexplained. Counted in this sample were some 140,000 clones; roughly 94% of them appeared once. The top ten constitute 5.7% of the sample. The chain employs TRBV9 and TRBJ2-7, with TRBD2 matching 10 junction bases. The sequencing input was blood. The TCR comes from a man in his forties in good health. In nucleotides, the sequence is TGTGCCAGCAGCGTAGGATCCCGGCTAGCGGGGGACGAGCAGTACTTC. This encodes CASSVGSRLAGDEQYF.